Listed below are T cell receptor beta chains from one sample, sequenced in a study of Graves' ophthalmopathy and Graves' hyperthyroidism. From the multiplex PCR reads, TCRdb called clonotypes with MiXCR, one entry per CDR3 protein. Seen here are under 350,000 distinct CDR3 sequences, under 20% observed once, and the top ten hold 10% to 15%. Sequencing input: peripheral blood. Source of these receptors: an adult man with Graves' ophthalmopathy. The CDR3 runs from the conserved cysteine through the conserved F or W. A D gene is named only where the DNA matches it firmly. Expanded clones are given a class, and other clones once, few, many or no size at all.

J | size | V | D | CDR3 | DNA
TRBJ1-1 | many | TRBV3-1 | NA | CASSQSIAGVGAFF | TGTGCCAGCAGCCAATCAATAGCTGGGGTGGGGGCTTTCTTT
TRBJ1-6 | many | TRBV20-1 | TRBD1 | CSASRPGQGGSPLHF | TGCAGTGCTAGTCGGCCGGGACAGGGGGGATCACCCCTCCACTTT
TRBJ1-2 | many | TRBV7-2 | NA | CGLDGGYTF | TGCGGCCTTGACGGTGGCTACACCTTC
TRBJ2-7 | many | TRBV5-1 | NA | CASSPATQAYEQYF | TGCGCCAGCAGCCCCGCGACGCAGGCCTACGAGCAGTACTTC
TRBJ2-2 | many | TRBV11-2 | TRBD1 | CASSLGQTTGELFF | TGTGCCAGCAGCTTGGGACAGACCACCGGGGAGCTGTTTTTT
TRBJ2-7 | many | TRBV6-1 | TRBD1 | CASSWGQGRSGEQYF | TGTGCCAGCAGCTGGGGACAGGGAAGATCCGGCGAGCAGTACTTC
TRBJ1-5 | many | TRBV19 | NA | CASTSSGHYSNQPQHF | TGTGCCAGTACCTCCTCGGGGCACTATAGCAATCAGCCCCAGCATTTT
TRBJ2-3 | once | TRBV12-3/TRBV12-4 | NA | CATGSSTPRTDTQYF | TGTGCCACCGGTTCTAGCACCCCTCGCACAGATACGCAGTATTTT
TRBJ1-1 | many | TRBV19 | TRBD1 | CASTQTGVYTEAFF | TGTGCCAGTACCCAGACAGGGGTGTACACTGAAGCTTTCTTT
TRBJ2-3 | many | TRBV5-1 | NA | CASSLSRTTDTQYF | TGCGCCAGCAGCTTATCCCGGACCACAGATACGCAGTATTTT
TRBJ2-7 | many | TRBV20-1 | TRBD1 | CSARDRGGSYEQYF | TGCAGTGCGCGAGACAGGGGGGGCTCCTACGAGCAGTACTTC
TRBJ1-5 | many | TRBV12-3/TRBV12-4 | TRBD1 | CASRGQGDQPQHF | TGTGCCAGCAGGGGACAGGGAGATCAGCCCCAGCATTTT
TRBJ1-5 | many | TRBV7-2 | NA | CASSRGGGGQPQHF | TGTGCCAGCAGCCGAGGGGGGGGAGGCCAGCCCCAGCATTTT
TRBJ1-5 | many | TRBV7-9 | NA | CASSLAGGNNQPQHF | TGTGCCAGCAGCTTAGCAGGGGGTAATAATCAGCCCCAGCATTTT
TRBJ1-1 | NA | TRBV7-2 | NA | CASSLALPGYTEAFF | TGTGCCAGCAGCTTAGCCCTGCCCGGGTACACTGAAGCTTTCTTT
TRBJ2-7 | many | TRBV24-1 | TRBD1 | CATSTGTATCEQYF | TGTGCCACCAGCACCGGGACAGCTACCTGCGAGCAGTACTTC
TRBJ2-7 | NA | TRBV11-2 | NA | CASSSGAEQYF | TGTGCCAGCAGTTCAGGGGCCGAGCAGTACTTC
TRBJ1-1 | many | TRBV18 | NA | CASSGYTNTEAFF | TGTGCCAGCTCCGGGTATACGAACACTGAAGCTTTCTTT
TRBJ1-5 | many | TRBV6-1 | NA | CASSGGRRGSNQPQHF | TGTGCCAGCAGTGGGGGTCGGAGGGGCAGCAATCAGCCCCAGCATTTT
TRBJ1-1 | NA | TRBV12-3/TRBV12-4 | NA | CASRSVSEAFF | TGTGCCAGCAGATCGGTGTCTGAAGCTTTCTTT
TRBJ2-5 | many | TRBV10-3 | NA | CAIRREGSWETQYF | TGTGCCATCAGGCGCGAGGGGAGCTGGGAGACCCAGTACTTC
TRBJ1-2 | NA | TRBV4-3 | TRBD1 | CASSRLTGGGGYTF | TGCGCCAGCAGCCGACTGACAGGGGGTGGCGGCTACACCTTC
TRBJ1-2 | NA | TRBV12-3/TRBV12-4 | NA | CASSYSGAPSYGYTF | TGTGCCAGCAGTTACTCAGGCGCCCCTAGCTATGGCTACACCTTC
TRBJ1-1 | NA | TRBV28 | NA | CASSGADGLNTEAFF | TGTGCCAGCAGCGGGGCCGACGGCTTGAACACTGAAGCTTTCTTT
TRBJ2-7 | NA | TRBV20-1 | NA | CSATTGYQGDEQYF | TGCAGTGCTACCACAGGGTACCAAGGGGACGAGCAGTACTTC
TRBJ2-7 | many | TRBV20-1 | TRBD1 | CSAMGQGVSYEQYF | TGCAGTGCCATGGGACAGGGGGTCTCCTACGAGCAGTACTTC
TRBJ2-7 | NA | TRBV6-1 | NA | CASTTQGLWEQYF | TGTGCCAGCACTACACAGGGATTATGGGAGCAGTACTTC
TRBJ1-1 | many | TRBV7-3 | TRBD1 | CASSKQQGTEAFF | TGTGCCAGCAGCAAACAACAGGGGACTGAAGCTTTCTTT
TRBJ2-5 | NA | TRBV12-3/TRBV12-4 | NA | CASRTPRRGGETQYF | TGTGCCAGCCGCACCCCGCGCAGGGGGGGGGAGACCCAGTACTTC
TRBJ1-5 | many | TRBV10-3 | TRBD1 | CAIGGTGGHSNQPQHF | TGTGCCATCGGCGGGACAGGGGGCCATAGCAATCAGCCCCAGCATTTT
TRBJ1-1 | few | TRBV3-1 | TRBD1 | CASSQIGTGNTEAFF | TGTGCCAGCAGCCAAATAGGGACAGGCAACACTGAAGCTTTCTTT
TRBJ2-7 | NA | TRBV28 | NA | CASTLGSNYEQYF | TGTGCCAGCACCCTAGGGTCTAACTACGAGCAGTACTTC
TRBJ2-7 | many | TRBV20-1 | TRBD2 | CSANPSGRVSEQYF | TGCAGTGCTAACCCTAGCGGGAGGGTATCCGAGCAGTACTTC
TRBJ2-5 | many | TRBV30 | TRBD2 | CAWTTPGGGPETQYF | TGTGCCTGGACCACTCCTGGGGGAGGGCCAGAGACCCAGTACTTC
TRBJ2-2 | many | TRBV3-1 | NA | CASSHPGAPTGELFF | TGTGCCAGCAGCCACCCTGGGGCGCCCACCGGGGAGCTGTTTTTT
TRBJ2-5 | many | TRBV5-1 | NA | CASSIRGNPQETQYF | TGCGCCAGCTCCATTCGGGGGAATCCTCAAGAGACCCAGTACTTC
TRBJ2-7 | many | TRBV29-1 | NA | CSVLQGFNEQYF | TGCAGCGTACTACAGGGTTTCAACGAGCAGTACTTC
TRBJ1-5 | many | TRBV6-5 | TRBD1 | CASSYDRGSQPQHF | TGTGCCAGCAGCTATGACAGGGGGAGTCAGCCCCAGCATTTT
TRBJ2-7 | many | TRBV5-1 | TRBD2 | CASSLGTSGIEQYF | TGCGCCAGCAGCTTGGGGACTAGCGGGATCGAGCAGTACTTC
TRBJ2-2 | many | TRBV5-1 | NA | CASSSGLRVDTGELFF | TGCGCCAGCAGCTCCGGATTACGGGTGGACACCGGGGAGCTGTTTTTT
TRBJ1-2 | NA | TRBV6-5 | TRBD1 | CASSYRGRKGYGYTF | TGTGCCAGCAGTTACAGGGGGCGCAAAGGCTATGGCTACACCTTC
TRBJ2-2 | NA | TRBV6-1 | TRBD1 | CASTGGERGPGELFF | TGTGCCAGCACAGGGGGCGAGAGGGGACCCGGGGAGCTGTTTTTT
TRBJ1-1 | many | TRBV5-1 | NA | CASWKEDGAMNTEAFF | TGCGCCAGCTGGAAGGAGGATGGGGCTATGAACACTGAAGCTTTCTTT
TRBJ1-2 | many | TRBV7-9 | NA | CASSLAVAAGYGYTF | TGTGCCAGCAGCTTAGCCGTCGCCGCCGGCTATGGCTACACCTTC
TRBJ2-4 | many | TRBV12-3/TRBV12-4 | TRBD2 | CASSASGGFKNIQYF | TGTGCCAGCAGTGCTAGCGGGGGTTTCAAAAACATTCAGTACTTC
TRBJ1-1 | NA | TRBV6-2/TRBV6-3 | NA | CASSSLDALRLSMNTEAFF | TGTGCCAGCAGTTCCTTGGACGCACTGAGACTTAGCATGAACACTGAAGCTTTCTTT
TRBJ1-1 | many | TRBV24-1 | TRBD1 | CATSETGLNTEAFF | TGTGCCACCAGTGAGACAGGGCTGAACACTGAAGCTTTCTTT
TRBJ1-5 | many | TRBV6-2/TRBV6-3 | NA | CASSYSRSDNQPQHF | TGTGCCAGCAGTTACTCGCGGTCCGACAATCAGCCCCAGCATTTT
TRBJ2-4 | many | TRBV9 | NA | CASSVEGKTDIQYF | TGTGCCAGCAGCGTAGAGGGGAAAACGGACATTCAGTACTTC
TRBJ2-2 | many | TRBV5-1 | NA | CASRSQSSVTGELFF | TGCGCCAGCCGCTCCCAATCCTCGGTTACCGGGGAGCTGTTTTTT
TRBJ1-2 | NA | TRBV6-1 | NA | CASSVARRYGYNF | TGTGCCAGCAGTGTAGCGCGTCGCTATGGCTACAACTTC
TRBJ2-2 | many | TRBV5-1 | NA | CASSPSPGELFF | TGCGCCAGCAGCCCCAGCCCCGGGGAGCTGTTTTTT